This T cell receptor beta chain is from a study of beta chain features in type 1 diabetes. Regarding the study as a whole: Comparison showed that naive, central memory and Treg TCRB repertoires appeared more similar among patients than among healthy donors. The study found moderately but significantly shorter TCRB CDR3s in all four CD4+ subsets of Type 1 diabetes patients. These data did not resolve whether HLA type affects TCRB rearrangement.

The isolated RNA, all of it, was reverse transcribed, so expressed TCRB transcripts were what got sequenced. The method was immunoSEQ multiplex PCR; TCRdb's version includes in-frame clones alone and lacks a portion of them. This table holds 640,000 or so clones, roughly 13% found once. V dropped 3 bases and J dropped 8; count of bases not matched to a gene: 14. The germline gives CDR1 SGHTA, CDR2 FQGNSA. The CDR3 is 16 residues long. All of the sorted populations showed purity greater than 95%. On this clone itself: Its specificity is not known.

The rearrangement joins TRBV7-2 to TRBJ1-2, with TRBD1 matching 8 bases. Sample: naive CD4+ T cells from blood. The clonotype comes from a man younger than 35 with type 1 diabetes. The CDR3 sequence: CASSLVPWGQDYGYTF. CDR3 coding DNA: TGTGCCAGCAGCTTGGTGCCATGGGGACAGGATTACGGCTACACCTTC.